This TCR beta chain comes out of a study of shared clonotypes between healthy human individuals. Study details: With ages of 18 to 49, the donors were two women and three men.

Spread over ten immunoSEQ deep assay plates, unsorted PBMC DNA underwent sequencing. The assay was immunoSEQ multiplex PCR, and TCRdb's table has in-frame clones only and misses some. Of 500,000 to 650,000 clones listed, roughly four fifths are singletons. For unsorted samples, genomic DNA was extracted from tens of millions of PBMCs. The TCR was taken from a woman between 40 and 55 years old in good health. Some clones in this sample may be carry-over from other donors' samples. The sample comprised PBMCs.

CDR3 residues: CASSPKWGASTDTQYF. CDR3 DNA sequence: TGTGCCAGCAGCCCCAAGTGGGGGGCCTCCACAGATACGCAGTATTTT. This chain connects TRBV5-4 to TRBJ2-3; possibly TRBD1 or TRBD2 for D (6 bases each). The V end was cut by 4 bases, the J end by 2 bases, with 17 bases between. Germline V gives CDR1 SGHNT, CDR2 YYREEE (reference sequence). The CDR3 contains 16 residues. The full variable domain, completed using reference TRBV5-4 and TRBJ2-3, is ETGVTQSPTHLIKTRGQQVTLRCSSQSGHNTVSWYQQALGQGPQFIFQYYREEENGRGNFPPRFSGLQFPNYSSELNVNALELDDSALYLCASSPKWGASTDTQYFGPGTRLTVL.